Following are 19 T cell receptor beta chains from one sample sequenced in a study of shared clonotypes between healthy human individuals. Profiled with immunoSEQ multiplex PCR; TCRdb holds only in-frame clones, not every one. The sample shows about a million clones, 65% to 80% of them seen only once. Specimen: memory CD4+ T cells sorted from blood. The subset was: CD45RA-negative fraction. Source of these receptors: a young man in good health.

The chain joins TRBV7-2 to TRBJ1-4; D is perhaps TRBD1 (6 bases). Germline loops: CDR1 SGHTA, CDR2 FQGNSA. Trimming took off 1 base at V and 8 bases at J, with 14 bases between the two ends. The CDR3 covers 15 residues. In nucleotides, the CDR3 is TGTGCCAGCAGCTTAGGACAGGCTTCCAACGAAAAACTGTTTTTT. Its translation is CASSLGQASNEKLFF.

This rearrangement joins TRBV28 to TRBJ1-1, with TRBD1 as a possible D gene (5 bases). Trimming took 2 bases from V and 9 from J, leaving 13 bases between them. This CDR3 has 13 residues. The V gene's germline CDR1 is MDHEN and CDR2 SYDVKM. CDR3 region: CASSLSFQGQAFF. In nucleotides, the CDR3 is TGTGCCAGCAGTTTAAGTTTCCAGGGCCAAGCTTTCTTT.

The chain recombines TRBV2 with TRBJ1-3; a weak D match, TRBD1 (5 bases). The germline V gene has CDR1 SNHLY and CDR2 FYNNEI. The V and J ends lost 8 bases and 4 bases respectively, with 12 bases between them. There are 13 residues in the CDR3. DNA for the CDR3: TGTGCCAGCGCCGGGGGGGTCGGAAACACCATATATTTT. Translated, it gives CASAGGVGNTIYF.

The rearrangement links TRBV2 to TRBJ2-5; 13 bases map to TRBD2. The V gene end was trimmed by 7 bases and the J gene end by 5 bases; junction bases not matched to a gene: 10. The CDR3 consists of 16 residues. Germline V gives CDR1 SNHLY, CDR2 FYNNEI. The CDR3 reads CASIETSGGNGETQYF. CDR3 DNA: TGTGCCAGCATTGAGACTAGCGGGGGGAATGGGGAGACCCAGTACTTC.

The chain links TRBV21-1 to TRBJ2-2; TRBD2, the table's D call, was not compared with the DNA. TRBV21-1 is assigned pseudogene status. CDR3 size: 19 residues. Here the CDR3 DNA reads TGTGCCAGCAGCAACTGGAGCCTGACTTGGGGAGCGAACACCGGGGAGCTGTTTTTT. This codes for CASSNWSLTWGANTGELFF.

This clone has a handful of counts. The chain has TRBV6-6 and TRBJ1-5, with D perhaps matching TRBD1 (6 bases). Germline loops: CDR1 MNHNY, CDR2 SVGAGI (reference sequence). CDR3 length equals 15 residues. Trimming left V 6 bases short and J 6 bases short, with 18 bases between. CDR3 amino acids: CASSRTVVSGQPQHF. Here the CDR3 DNA reads TGTGCCAGCAGCAGGACAGTTGTATCGGGTCAGCCCCAGCATTTT.

The chain employs TRBV19 and TRBJ1-4; D is unclear. The V end lost 3 bases, the J end lost 3 bases, and 17 bases lay between the germline ends. This CDR3 is 17 amino acids long. From germline, CDR1 is LNHDA and CDR2 SQIVND (reference sequence). The CDR3 is CASSISGKGRSNEKLFF. The CDR3 nucleotides read TGTGCCAGTAGTATTTCGGGGAAAGGGCGCTCTAATGAAAAACTGTTTTTT.

The chain's CDR3 is CAIPKPGTSGGASNEQFF. The CDR3 DNA follows: TGTGCCATCCCCAAACCCGGGACTAGCGGGGGGGCCAGTAATGAGCAGTTCTTC. The chain is built from TRBV28 and TRBJ2-1; the match to TRBD2 covers 16 bases. This CDR3 contains 18 residues. Germline V gene lookup returns CDR1 MDHEN and CDR2 SYDVKM. V lost 10 bases and J lost 7; bases outside the gene matches: 16.

This chain joins TRBV5-6 and TRBJ2-2, with a weak D call TRBD2 (5 bases). The CDR3 contains 16 residues. Germline lookup yields CDR1 SGHDT and CDR2 YYEEEE. V was clipped by 3 bases and J by 1 base, with 13 bases between them. The CDR3 is CASSWWTPRNTGELFF. CDR3 in DNA: TGTGCCAGCAGCTGGTGGACTCCACGGAACACCGGGGAGCTGTTTTTT.

V is TRBV9 and J is TRBJ2-1; no clear D gene. Germline values: CDR1 SGDLS, CDR2 YYNGEE. The CDR3 covers 14 residues. The V and J ends lost 4 bases and 5 bases respectively, with 13 bases between them. Written as DNA, the CDR3 is TGTGCCAGCAGCTTGTCACGGGTCGACAATGAGCAGTTCTTC. Its protein product is CASSLSRVDNEQFF.

The chain recombines TRBV6-1 with TRBJ2-6; 8 positions agree with TRBD1. V was pared by 4 bases and J by 3 bases, with 11 bases of the junction left unmatched. Germline V lookup: CDR1 MNHNS, CDR2 SASEGT. The length of the CDR3 is 18 residues. Written as DNA, the CDR3 is TGTGCCAGCAGTGCCGAACGGGACAGGTGGAATGGGGCCAACGTCCTGACTTTC. As protein: CASSAERDRWNGANVLTF.

The chain employs TRBV27 and TRBJ1-4; no definite D call. The CDR3 extends over 16 amino acids. Germline CDR1 MNHEY, CDR2 SMNVEV (reference sequence). V lost 3 bases and J 5 bases, leaving 16 bases between the germline ends. Written as DNA, the CDR3 is TGTGCCAGCAGTTTGGGTGGAGCGGGATGGAATGAAAAACTGTTTTTT. Translating it yields CASSLGGAGWNEKLFF.

The J gene is TRBJ2-7, the V gene TRBV5-4; 7 nucleotides agree with TRBD1. This CDR3 comprises 16 residues. The germline CDR1 and CDR2 sequences are SGHNT and YYREEE (reference sequence). J lost 0 bases, V lost 4 bases, and 10 bases had no gene match. CDR3 DNA: TGTGCCAGCAGCCCTAAGACAGGGAGAAGCTCCTACGAGCAGTACTTC. Its translation: CASSPKTGRSSYEQYF.

The chain carries TRBV11-3 and TRBJ2-5, with D possibly TRBD1 on 7 matching bases. The CDR3 extends over 15 amino acids. V dropped 4 bases and J dropped 5 bases, with 17 bases sitting between them. CDR1 is SGHNT, CDR2 YENEEA, per germline. This CDR3 is CASSSGGTAQETQYF. The CDR3 region has the DNA TGTGCCAGCAGCTCAGGGGGGACAGCCCAGGAGACCCAGTACTTC.

J is TRBJ2-6 and V is TRBV10-3; no reliable D call. V dropped 3 bases and J dropped 0 bases, with 9 bases sitting between them. Germline lookup yields CDR1 ENHRY and CDR2 SYGVKD. The CDR3 sequence is 16 residues long. The CDR3 is CAISDQVASGANVLTF. CDR3 sequence (DNA): TGTGCCATCAGTGATCAAGTAGCCTCTGGGGCCAACGTCCTGACTTTC.

The chain uses TRBV27 and TRBJ1-3, with D unclear. Germline CDR1 and CDR2: MNHEY and SMNVEV (reference sequence). The CDR3 consists of 16 residues. Trimming pared 3 bases from V and 0 bases from J, leaving 12 bases between. The CDR3 region is CASSFYGPSSGNTIYF. The CDR3 DNA sequence: TGTGCCAGCAGTTTCTACGGACCGAGCTCTGGAAACACCATATATTTT.

The gene calls are TRBV28 and TRBJ1-1, with D unclear. The CDR3 loop spans 14 amino acids. V was trimmed by 6 bases and J by 4 bases, leaving 15 bases between them. Germline values: CDR1 MDHEN, CDR2 SYDVKM. The CDR3 nucleotides are TGTGCCAGCAGCCCGATCCCTTCGAGCACTGAAGCTTTCTTT. Translation: CASSPIPSSTEAFF.

V and J are TRBV19 and TRBJ2-7; the D is unclear. CDR1 LNHDA and CDR2 SQIVND come from the germline V gene (reference sequence). V was clipped by 5 bases and J by 0 bases, with 11 bases between them. This CDR3 region has 14 residues. The CDR3 DNA reads as TGTGCCAGTAGTCCCACAGCACCCTCCTACGAGCAGTACTTC. It yields the protein CASSPTAPSYEQYF.

This clone was seen a few times. The sample contains more than one DNA sequence encoding this CDR3. The chain combines TRBV19 with TRBJ1-2; the D gene is possibly TRBD1 (6 bases). The CDR3 runs 13 residues. Trimming took 4 bases from V and 2 from J, leaving 8 bases between them. CDR1 LNHDA and CDR2 SQIVND come from the germline V gene (reference sequence). The chain's CDR3 is CASSTGQNYGYTF. The DNA of the CDR3 is TGTGCCAGTAGTACTGGACAGAACTATGGCTACACCTTC. Full variable domain (remainder filled in from reference TRBV19 and TRBJ1-2): DGGITQSPKYLFRKEGQNVTLSCEQNLNHDAMYWYRQDPGQGLRLIYYSQIVNDFQKGDIAEGYSVSREKKESFPLTVTSAQKNPTAFYLCASSTGQNYGYTFGSGTRLTVV.